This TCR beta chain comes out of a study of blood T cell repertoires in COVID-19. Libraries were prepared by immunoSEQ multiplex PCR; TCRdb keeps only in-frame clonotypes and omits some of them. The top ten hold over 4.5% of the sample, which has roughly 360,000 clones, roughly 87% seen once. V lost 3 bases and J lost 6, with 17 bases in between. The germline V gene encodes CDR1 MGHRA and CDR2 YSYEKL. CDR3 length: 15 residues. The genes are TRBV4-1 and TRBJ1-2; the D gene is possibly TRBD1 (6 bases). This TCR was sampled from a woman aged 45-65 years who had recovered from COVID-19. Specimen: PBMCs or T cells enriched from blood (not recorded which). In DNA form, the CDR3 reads TGCGCCAGCAGCCATCCCTTACTCGACAGGAATGGCTACACCTTC. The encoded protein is CASSHPLLDRNGYTF.